This T cell receptor (beta chain) is from a study of memory CD4+ T cells and cytomegalovirus serostatus. Single viable CD3+CD4+CD8-CD45RO+ cells were sorted as the memory CD4+ T cells. J gave up 1 base and V 4 bases, and 5 bases lay outside the gene matches. This CDR3 comprises 15 residues. Germline CDR1 reads MDHEN; CDR2 reads SYDVKM. This table comes from immunoSEQ multiplex PCR, and its TCRdb copy is limited to in-frame clones, with some not included. Counted here are 50,000 or so clones, 83% occurring once; the ten biggest clones make up just under 2%. The sample consisted of memory CD4+ T cells from blood. V and J are TRBV28 and TRBJ2-3, with 7 bases lining up with TRBD2. The TCR comes from an adult in good health and CMV-seropositive. The CDR3 coding sequence is TGTGCCAGCAGTTCTAGCGGAGTGGGCACAGATACGCAGTATTTT. Protein sequence: CASSSSGVGTDTQYF.